The 32 T cell receptor beta chains presented below share a single source sample, sequenced in a study of CD8+CD57+ T cells in acquired aplastic anemia. Genomic DNA, serving as template, underwent TCR beta VDJ and CDR3 profiling. Via MiXCR, TCRdb re-called the reads, giving one row per CDR3 protein. The sample yields around 180,000 distinct CDR3 sequences, 50% to 75% seen once. The source material was sorted CD4+, CD8+, or CD8+CD57+ T cells (not recorded which) from PBMCs. The receptor set was obtained from a human donor in good health.

In the case of this clonotype: At one of its ends the junction is not consistent with the germline gene, which may arise from a read error. The J gene is TRBJ2-7, the V gene TRBV20-1, with 7 positions matching TRBD1. Per the germline V gene, CDR1 is DFQATT and CDR2 is SNEGSKA (reference sequence). The CDR3 runs 14 residues. CDR3 coding DNA: TGCAGTGCTAGGCCGGGACAGAGCTCCTGCGAGCAGTACTTC. Amino acid sequence: CSARPGQSSCEQYF.

This chain links TRBV7-9 with TRBJ2-7; D gene uncertain. Germline V gene lookup returns CDR1 SEHNR and CDR2 FQNEAQ (reference sequence). The length of the CDR3 is 15 residues. V was shortened by 1 base and J by 3 bases, with 13 bases between the two germline ends. The CDR3 DNA reads as TGTGCCAGCAGCTTAGGCTGGGCTACAAACTACGAGCAGTACTTC. It is translated as CASSLGWATNYEQYF.

V usage is TRBV29-1 and J usage is TRBJ1-5; 8 bases fit TRBD1. The J segment lost 11 bases and the V segment lost 3 bases, leaving 9 bases of the junction unmatched. From germline, CDR1 is SQVTM and CDR2 ANQGSEA. The CDR3 is 13 residues long. The CDR3 bases are TGCAGCGTTGAGTTGGCAGGGGGCCGTTCCCAGCATTTT. As protein: CSVELAGGRSQHF.

This chain links TRBV15 with TRBJ2-7, with TRBD2 identical over 9 bases. This CDR3 has 17 amino acids. Germline V gene lookup returns CDR1 LNHNV and CDR2 YYDKDF (reference sequence). V trimming: 0 bases; J trimming: 4 bases; junction bases outside the gene matches: 10. CDR3 nucleotides: TGTGCCACCAGCAGAGATCTGGCTAGCGGGATACCATACGAGCAGTACTTC. It encodes CATSRDLASGIPYEQYF.

This clonotype occurred a few times. The chain is built from TRBV20-1 and TRBJ2-7, with D possibly being TRBD1 or TRBD2 (5 bases each). Trimming took off 5 bases at V and 3 bases at J, with 14 bases between the two ends. Germline V CDR1 and CDR2: DFQATT, SNEGSKA (reference sequence). There are 13 residues in the CDR3. The CDR3, as DNA: TGCAGTGCTCTCCGGGACGGCCGCTACGAGCAGTACTTC. Its translation is CSALRDGRYEQYF.

About this clonotype itself: Because it lacks the conserved phenylalanine or tryptophan at the end, this CDR3 is likely a read error. This sequence joins TRBV9 and TRBJ2-7; D uncertain. The CDR3 loop spans 14 amino acids. The V end lost 0 bases, the J end lost 1 base, and 8 bases lay between the germline ends. Germline V CDR1 and CDR2: SGDLS, YYNGEE. CDR3 nucleotides: TGTGCCAGCAGCGTAGGAACTCTTTCCTACGAGCAGTACTTG. Residues: CASSVGTLSYEQYL.

The V and J genes are TRBV7-2 and TRBJ2-1, with 7 bases aligning to TRBD2. V shed 1 base, J shed 6 bases, and the junction held 9 bases outside the gene matches. The CDR3 spans 16 residues. Germline CDR1 reads SGHTA; CDR2 reads FQGNSA. The DNA for the CDR3 is TGTGCCAGCAGCTTAGTGGACGGGAGGACTGCCAATGAGCAGTTCTTC. Its protein is CASSLVDGRTANEQFF.

The chain links TRBV6-5 to TRBJ1-6; 7 nucleotides agree with TRBD1. V dropped 5 bases and J dropped 4; count of bases not matched to a gene: 8. The CDR3 covers 16 residues. Germline V gene data show CDR1 as MNHEY and CDR2 as SVGAGI. The CDR3 sequence: CASSGTAFSYNSPLHF. Written as DNA, the CDR3 is TGTGCCAGCAGTGGGACAGCCTTCTCTTATAATTCACCCCTCCACTTT.

V usage is TRBV20-1 and J usage is TRBJ2-5; TRBD2 aligns across 11 bases. With V trimmed by 4 bases and J by 1 base, 14 bases remained unmatched. The germline V gene has CDR1 DFQATT and CDR2 SNEGSKA (reference sequence). CDR3 length equals 18 residues. The CDR3 DNA is TGCAGTGCTAAAGCGACAACTCTTCTAGCGGGGGGCCAAGAGACCCAGTACTTC. Amino acids: CSAKATTLLAGGQETQYF.

The chain uses TRBV4-1 and TRBJ2-1; TRBD2 aligns across 9 bases. The CDR3 is made up of 15 amino acids. Germline-derived CDR1 and CDR2 are MGHRA and YSYEKL. Trimming removed 1 base from V and 4 bases from J; junction bases left unmatched: 2. CDR3 bases: TGCGCCAGCAGCCAAGGAGCGGGGGGTTACAATGAGCAGTTCTTC. It yields the protein CASSQGAGGYNEQFF.

CDR3 in amino acids: CASSGGGPRGEQYF. The CDR3 DNA reads as TGTGCCAGCAGTGGTGGGGGTCCTCGGGGGGAGCAGTACTTC. The chain carries TRBV2 and TRBJ2-7, with D maybe TRBD2 (6 bases). The CDR3 is 14 residues long. Deletions cut 4 bases from V and 7 bases from J, with 17 bases between. The germline V gene has CDR1 SNHLY and CDR2 FYNNEI.

The gene calls are TRBV20-1 and TRBJ2-2, with unresolved D. Germline V gives CDR1 DFQATT, CDR2 SNEGSKA (reference sequence). Between the trimmed V and J ends, which lost 3 bases and 4 bases, there was a span of 12 bases. The CDR3 loop spans 14 amino acids. DNA for the CDR3: TGCAGTGCTAGCTTTAGGCTACCCACCGGGGAGCTGTTTTTT. Its protein product is CSASFRLPTGELFF.

The chain is built from TRBV24-1 and TRBJ1-5, with TRBD1 matching 9 bases. The ends lost 4 bases at V and 3 bases at J; junction bases unmatched: 9. Germline lookup yields CDR1 KGHDR and CDR2 SFDVKD. The CDR3 runs 17 residues. The CDR3 sequence is CATSDQTGGAANQPQHF. CDR3 bases: TGTGCCACCAGTGACCAAACAGGGGGCGCAGCCAATCAGCCCCAGCATTTT.

This chain uses TRBV9 with TRBJ1-1, with D possibly matching TRBD1 (5 bases). CDR3 size: 17 residues. Trimming cost V 1 base and J 1 base, with 17 bases left between them. The germline V gene encodes CDR1 SGDLS and CDR2 YYNGEE. In DNA form, the CDR3 reads TGTGCCAGCAGCGTAACCCAGGGCCTTGGAGAGAACACTGAAGCTTTCTTT. Encoded protein: CASSVTQGLGENTEAFF. The full variable domain, in which reference TRBV9 and TRBJ1-1 provide the parts outside the CDR3, is DSGVTQTPKHLITATGQRVTLRCSPRSGDLSVYWYQQSLDQGLQFLIQYYNGEERAKGNILERFSAQQFPDLHSELNLSSLELGDSALYFCASSVTQGLGENTEAFFGQGTRLTVV.

This clonotype was observed a few times. This chain joins TRBV7-2 and TRBJ2-5; tentatively, D is TRBD1 (6 bases). The CDR3 consists of 17 residues. Trimming took off 5 bases at V and 5 bases at J, with 24 bases between the two ends. Germline V gives CDR1 SGHTA, CDR2 FQGNSA. This chain's CDR3 is CASSQFPRGRVGETQYF. CDR3 sequence (DNA): TGTGCCAGCAGCCAGTTCCCCAGGGGAAGGGTTGGGGAGACCCAGTACTTC. Variable domain in full (rest from reference TRBV7-2 and TRBJ2-5): GAGVSQSPSNKVTEKGKDVELRCDPISGHTALYWYRQSLGQGLEFLIYFQGNSAPDKSGLPSDRFSAERTGGSVSTLTIQRTQQEDSAVYLCASSQFPRGRVGETQYFGPGTRLLVL.

This chain joins TRBV19 and TRBJ1-5, with no clear D. The ends were cut back, 5 bases at V and 3 bases at J, with 11 bases in the middle. Germline CDR1 LNHDA, CDR2 SQIVND (reference sequence). This CDR3 has 14 residues. DNA for the CDR3: TGTGCCAGTAGTTTGGGGTTCGACAATCAGCCCCAGCATTTT. Its translation: CASSLGFDNQPQHF. Together with reference TRBV19 and TRBJ1-5, the CDR3 gives the full variable domain: DGGITQSPKYLFRKEGQNVTLSCEQNLNHDAMYWYRQDPGQGLRLIYYSQIVNDFQKGDIAEGYSVSREKKESFPLTVTSAQKNPTAFYLCASSLGFDNQPQHFGDGTRLSIL.

This clonotype was observed a few times. The rearrangement uses TRBV30 and TRBJ2-1; D perhaps matches TRBD2 (6 bases). The CDR3 consists of 13 residues. CDR1 is GTSNPN and CDR2 is SVGIG in the germline V gene (reference sequence). The V and J ends lost 4 bases and 4 bases respectively, with 11 bases between them. This CDR3 reads CAWIGLPYNEQFF. The DNA for the CDR3 is TGTGCCTGGATTGGACTACCTTACAATGAGCAGTTCTTC. The full variable domain, in which reference TRBV30 and TRBJ2-1 provide the parts outside the CDR3, is SQTIHQWPATLVQPVGSPLSLECTVEGTSNPNLYWYRQAAGRGLQLLFYSVGIGQISSEVPQNLSASRPQDRQFILSSKKLLLSDSGFYLCAWIGLPYNEQFFGPGTRLTVL.

This clonotype was recorded at least ten times. The rearrangement joins TRBV19 to TRBJ1-5; the D gene is possibly TRBD1 (5 bases). V was shortened by 1 base and J by 4 bases, with 14 bases between the two germline ends. The germline CDR1 and CDR2 sequences are LNHDA and SQIVND (reference sequence). The CDR3 sequence is 16 residues long. The CDR3 here is CASSIVTVNSNQPQHF. The DNA for the CDR3 is TGTGCCAGTAGTATAGTGACAGTCAACAGTAATCAGCCCCAGCATTTT. The full variable domain, in which reference TRBV19 and TRBJ1-5 provide the parts outside the CDR3, is DGGITQSPKYLFRKEGQNVTLSCEQNLNHDAMYWYRQDPGQGLRLIYYSQIVNDFQKGDIAEGYSVSREKKESFPLTVTSAQKNPTAFYLCASSIVTVNSNQPQHFGDGTRLSIL.

In this sample, this clonotype turned up a few times. The genes are TRBV7-3 and TRBJ1-3; D is uncertain. The CDR3 consists of 12 residues. Trimming left V 6 bases short and J 4 bases short, with 7 bases between. CDR1 and CDR2 (germline): SGHTA, FQGTGA. The CDR3 reads CASSVKGNTIYF. CDR3 coding DNA: TGTGCCAGCAGTGTTAAAGGAAACACCATATATTTT.

The chain links TRBV15 to TRBJ2-7; D might be TRBD1 (6 bases). Germline V lookup: CDR1 LNHNV, CDR2 YYDKDF (reference sequence). The V end was cut by 6 bases, the J end by 3 bases, with 18 bases between. The CDR3 has 15 amino acids. This chain's CDR3 is CATRGEGQGFYEQYF. The CDR3 DNA follows: TGTGCCACCAGAGGGGAAGGGCAGGGGTTCTACGAGCAGTACTTC.

CDR3 DNA sequence: TGTGCCAGCAGCCCCGCCCAGGGATTTGAGCAGTACTTC. Its protein is CASSPAQGFEQYF. The genes are TRBV7-4 and TRBJ2-7; a weak D match, TRBD1 (5 bases). Trimming removed 5 bases from V and 7 bases from J, with 15 bases in between. There are 13 residues in the CDR3. Germline V gives CDR1 SGHVT, CDR2 SQSDAQ.

The chain combines TRBV7-2 with TRBJ2-6; 10 bases match TRBD1. The CDR3 extends over 17 amino acids. Unmatched junction bases numbered 5, after V lost 5 bases and J lost 1 base. CDR1 SGHTA and CDR2 FQGNSA come from the germline V gene. CDR3 DNA: TGTGCCAGCAGCCAGACAGGGGGCGCGTCTGGGGCCAACGTCCTGACTTTC. Translation gives CASSQTGGASGANVLTF. The full variable domain, rest sourced from reference TRBV7-2 and TRBJ2-6, is GAGVSQSPSNKVTEKGKDVELRCDPISGHTALYWYRQSLGQGLEFLIYFQGNSAPDKSGLPSDRFSAERTGGSVSTLTIQRTQQEDSAVYLCASSQTGGASGANVLTFGAGSRLTVL.

This clonotype has more than one count but fewer than ten. The chain couples TRBV6-1 to TRBJ2-1; 8 bases match TRBD2. This CDR3 comprises 16 residues. Germline V CDR1 and CDR2: MNHNS, SASEGT. The V segment lost 1 base and the J segment 8 bases; nucleotides outside the gene matches: 10. The DNA of the CDR3 is TGTGCCAGCAGTGAAGAGAGCCGGGAGGGCCCTCATGAGCAGTTCTTC. It encodes CASSEESREGPHEQFF.

The chain is built from TRBV2 and TRBJ2-3; 8 bases map to TRBD2. The CDR3 is 15 amino acids. V lost 1 base, J lost 6 bases, and 6 bases stayed unmatched. Looked up from germline, CDR1 is SNHLY and CDR2 is FYNNEI. CDR3 loop: CASSEVGLAGDTQYF. The CDR3 nucleotides are TGTGCCAGCAGTGAAGTAGGACTAGCAGGCGATACGCAGTATTTT. Using reference TRBV2 and TRBJ2-3 for the parts outside the CDR3, the full variable domain is EPEVTQTPSHQVTQMGQEVILRCVPISNHLYFYWYRQILGQKVEFLVSFYNNEISEKSEIFDDQFSVERPDGSNFTLKIRSTKLEDSAMYFCASSEVGLAGDTQYFGPGTRLTVL.

This chain links TRBV20-1 with TRBJ2-5; TRBD2 matches 9 bases. The V gene end was trimmed by 0 bases and the J gene end by 4 bases; junction bases not matched to a gene: 6. There are 15 residues in the CDR3. Looked up from germline, CDR1 is DFQATT and CDR2 is SNEGSKA (reference sequence). CDR3 sequence reads: CSARDLAGAGETQYF. CDR3 nucleotides: TGCAGTGCTAGAGATTTAGCGGGGGCGGGAGAGACCCAGTACTTC.

This clonotype has at least ten counts. J is TRBJ2-5 and V is TRBV9; 7 bases fit TRBD1. The CDR3 is 14 amino acids. Looked up from germline, CDR1 is SGDLS and CDR2 is YYNGEE. Unmatched junction bases numbered 7, after V lost 3 bases and J lost 5 bases. CDR3 in amino acids: CASSGGQPWETQYF. The DNA of the CDR3 is TGTGCCAGCAGCGGGGGACAGCCCTGGGAGACCCAGTACTTC.

This clonotype showed up just once. This chain joins TRBV7-9 and TRBJ1-1; D gene uncertain. The V and J ends lost 0 bases and 4 bases respectively, with 12 bases between them. The CDR3 sequence is 15 residues long. Germline CDR1 reads SEHNR; CDR2 reads FQNEAQ (reference sequence). This CDR3 is CASSLAPSGSTEAFF. The CDR3 DNA reads as TGTGCCAGCAGCTTAGCGCCCAGCGGGAGCACTGAAGCTTTCTTT.

The chain joins TRBV7-9 to TRBJ2-7; D unclear. CDR3 length: 12 amino acids. Germline CDR1 is SEHNR and CDR2 is FQNEAQ (reference sequence). The ends were cut back, 8 bases at V and 0 bases at J, with 8 bases in the middle. The chain's CDR3 is CASRSVSYEQYF. The CDR3 nucleotides are TGTGCCAGCCGTAGTGTCTCCTACGAGCAGTACTTC.

The V gene is TRBV2, the J gene TRBJ1-2, with 7 bases aligning to TRBD1. This CDR3 has 14 residues. V gave up 3 bases and J gave up 4 bases; unmatched junction bases: 5. Looked up from germline, CDR1 is SNHLY and CDR2 is FYNNEI. The CDR3 sequence: CASSDIDRVYGYTF. In DNA, the CDR3 is TGTGCCAGCAGTGACATCGACAGGGTCTATGGCTACACCTTC.

The genes are TRBV15 and TRBJ2-5, with 8 bases matching TRBD1. Germline V CDR1 and CDR2: LNHNV, YYDKDF (reference sequence). Germline trimming cut 9 bases from V and 5 bases from J; bases unmatched to any gene: 14. The CDR3 has 15 residues. The CDR3 DNA reads TGTGCCACAGGAACAGGGGGAAACCTTAAGGAGACCCAGTACTTC. Translated, it gives CATGTGGNLKETQYF.

As concerns this clonotype: The DNA is omitted, as the CDR3 cannot be located on it reliably, and the CDR3 follows TCRdb's listing. The genes are TRBV10-3 and TRBJ1-1. Germline lookup yields CDR1 ENHRY and CDR2 SYGVKD. The length of the CDR3 is 14 amino acids, counting both ends. CDR3 sequence: CAICSARDNYEAFF.

Turning to this clonotype: This may come from a read error, since a much larger clone is one base off. This sequence joins TRBV2 and TRBJ1-4; D unclear. Trimming removed 2 bases from V and 8 bases from J, with 15 bases in between. Germline V lookup: CDR1 SNHLY, CDR2 FYNNEI. CDR3 length equals 15 residues. CDR3 DNA sequence: TGTGCCAGCAGTGAATGGCCCGCGGCGGGCGAAAAACTGTTTTTT. It specifies CASSEWPAAGEKLFF.